This T cell receptor (beta chain) originates from a study of PD-1 blockade in classical Hodgkin lymphoma. The data were produced by immunoSEQ multiplex PCR, yet TCRdb's version contains in-frame clones alone and is incomplete. Of over 50,000 clones listed, about 89% are singletons. Study-level findings and limits: Baseline TCR diversity was reportedly lower in newly diagnosed patients than in healthy donors. It was reported as lower still in relapsed/refractory patients.

Indicated time point: cycle 4 day 1 (C4D1), after more than five weeks of nivolumab. Every patient was affected by relapse after autologous stem cell transplantation, while exposure to brentuximab vedotin was not uniform. As for this clone: Its specificity is not known.

Trimming stripped 3 bases from V and 11 bases from J, with 10 bases between. CDR3 length: 11 amino acids. Germline loops: CDR1 WNHNN, CDR2 SYGVQD (reference sequence). The source was peripheral blood mononuclear cells (PBMCs), collected before the fourth cycle of nivolumab. The gene calls are TRBV10-1 and TRBJ2-5; D is ambiguous. This clonotype was obtained from a human donor with classical Hodgkin lymphoma. The chain's CDR3 is CASSDGIVQYF. In DNA, the CDR3 is TGCGCCAGCAGTGATGGGATAGTTCAGTACTTC.